This T cell receptor beta chain was recorded in a study of T cell responses to AZD1222 COVID-19 vaccine. Points from the study as a whole: Spike as a whole was targeted by vaccine-associated CD4 TCRs, dominant at 160-218 and 743-854. Donors, mostly white British, included more females; clonal diversity was possibly underestimated. Spike-specific TCR breadth and depth went up after people got two AZD1222 doses.

Concerning this clone: Its antigen remains unknown.

The protocol was immunoSEQ multiplex PCR, while the TCRdb copy is restricted to in-frame clones and leaves out a portion. The sample carries approximately 150,000 clones, about 89% recorded once. The source material was peripheral blood, sampled on day 0 of AZD1222 vaccination. The TCR was taken from an adult in good health.

This CDR3 reads CASSPTGSYGYTF. The CDR3 coding sequence is TGTGCCAGCAGTCCCACAGGGAGCTATGGCTACACCTTC. The genes are TRBV27 and TRBJ1-2, with D possibly TRBD1 on 6 matching bases. CDR3 length: 13 residues. From germline, CDR1 is MNHEY and CDR2 SMNVEV (reference sequence). V was shortened by 5 bases and J by 4 bases, with 11 bases between the two germline ends.